This T cell receptor (beta chain) was captured by sequencing in a study of T-cell reconstitution after alpha-beta-depleted transplantation in children. At least ten counts were recorded for this clonotype. Its matching antigen is unknown. Trimming stripped 1 base from V and 8 bases from J, with 11 bases between. The germline V gene has CDR1 SGHDN and CDR2 FVKESK. The CDR3 is 13 amino acids. Unique molecular identifiers were built into the TCRbeta library. One entry per CDR3 protein results from TCRdb running MiXCR on the PCR reads. The profile shows 330,000 or so distinct CDR3 sequences, roughly a tenth of them singletons. Study-level findings and limits: At day 60, the high TCRbeta diversity found in some patients originated from recipient T cells and thymic progenitors that had survived. By one year post-transplant, T-cell counts and diversity largely arose from T cells that were newly produced. Approximately two months post-transplant, alpha-beta T cells reportedly originated from several hundred expanded graft clones.

This chain links TRBV14 with TRBJ1-1; unclear D gene. Sample: PBMCs, taken before TCRalphabeta/CD19-depleted stem cell transplant. This receptor was obtained from a boy in the first two years of life with acute myeloid leukemia, due to receive a stem cell transplant. The CDR3 nucleotides read TGTGCCAGCAGCCAAGCCACCCGGTCGGAAGCTTTCTTT. It codes for CASSQATRSEAFF.